The rows below give T cell receptor beta chains drawn from one sample of a study of blood T cell repertoires in COVID-19. Only in-frame clones appear in the TCRdb table, and some are missing; sequencing was by immunoSEQ multiplex PCR. Of more than 8,500 clones in the sample, roughly 80% were seen once. The sequenced sample was peripheral blood. All receptors derive from an older man with active COVID-19. Both conserved end residues are part of each CDR3. D genes are given only for firm matches. Only part of the rows carry a size: once, few, many, or a class if the clone is expanded.

>TRBV14|.|TRBJ2-5|TRBD2
TGTGCCAGCAGCCTGGGACTAGCGGGAGGGCCGATGGAGACCCAGTACTTC
CASSLGLAGGPMETQYF
>TRBV3-1/TRBV3-2|.|TRBJ2-3|.
TGTGCCAGCAGCCATCAGGGGCGGGAGACCGGCCCAGATACGCAGTATTTT
CASSHQGRETGPDTQYF
>TRBV4-1|.|TRBJ2-1|.
TGCGCCAGCAGCCAAGGGCCTAGCTCCTACAATGAGCAGTTCTTC
CASSQGPSSYNEQFF
>TRBV3-1/TRBV3-2|.|TRBJ2-2|TRBD2
TGTGCCAGCAGCCAATCACTAGCGGGGAACACCGGGGAGCTGTTTTTT
CASSQSLAGNTGELFF
>TRBV5-1|.|TRBJ2-1|TRBD1
TGCGCCAGCAGCTTGGTTTTTCGGACAGGGGCCTACAATGAGCAGTTCTTC
CASSLVFRTGAYNEQFF
>TRBV3-1/TRBV3-2|.|TRBJ2-2|TRBD2
TGTGCCAGCAGCGCGGGACTAGCACCCGCCGGGGAGCTGTTTTTT
CASSAGLAPAGELFF
>TRBV4-1|.|TRBJ2-6|TRBD1
TGCGCCAGCAGCCACCCAACAGGGGGAGGGGCCAACGTCCTGACTTTC
CASSHPTGGGANVLTF
>TRBV18|.|TRBJ2-7|TRBD1
TGTGCCAGCTCACCACCCGGGACAGGGGGTTACGAGCAGTACTTC
CASSPPGTGGYEQYF
>TRBV21-1|.|TRBJ2-7|.
TGTGCCAGCAGCAAAGCGAAGCGGGAGGGCTCATACGAGCAGTACTTC
CASSKAKREGSYEQYF
>TRBV30|once|TRBJ1-2|TRBD1
TGTGCCTGGAACCCGGGACAGAACTATGGCTACACCTTC
CAWNPGQNYGYTF
>TRBV7-9|.|TRBJ1-2|.
TGTGCCAGCAGCTTACTGGCAGGGAGGGGCTATGGCTACACCTTC
CASSLLAGRGYGYTF
>TRBV6-2/TRBV6-3|.|TRBJ2-6|TRBD1
TGTGCCAGCAGTGACAGGGGGACGGGGGCCAACGTCCTGACTTTC
CASSDRGTGANVLTF
>TRBV7-8|.|TRBJ2-3|.
TGTGCCAGCAGCTTAAGGGACTTCACAGATACGCAGTATTTT
CASSLRDFTDTQYF
>TRBV5-4|.|TRBJ2-5|.
TGTGCCAGCAGCGATAGGAGGGTAGGGGAGACCCAGTACTTC
CASSDRRVGETQYF
>TRBV24-1|.|TRBJ2-7|.
TGTGCCACCAGTGACTCGTCGGGTGCCGAGCAGTACTTC
CATSDSSGAEQYF
>TRBV30|.|TRBJ2-3|.
TGTGCCTGGAGTGCCCGGCCAGGCGGCACAGATACGCAGTATTTT
CAWSARPGGTDTQYF
>TRBV10-1|few|TRBJ2-7|TRBD1
TGCGCCAGCAGTGAGGGACAGGGACCCAAGGAGCAGTACTTC
CASSEGQGPKEQYF
>TRBV30|once|TRBJ1-6|TRBD1
TGTGCCTGGAGTAAGGAGCAGGGGGCTACACCCCTCCACTTT
CAWSKEQGATPLHF
>TRBV11-2|.|TRBJ2-7|TRBD1
TGTGCCAGCAGCTGGGGGACAGGGGGCCCCGAGCAGTACTTC
CASSWGTGGPEQYF
>TRBV2|.|TRBJ2-6|TRBD2
TGTGCCAGCACCCCAAGGGCTAGCGGGGGCTCTGGGGCCAACGTCCTGACTTTC
CASTPRASGGSGANVLTF
>TRBV2|.|TRBJ2-2|TRBD2
TGTGCCAGCAAGTTCGGACTAGCGGGAGCCACCGGGGAGCTGTTTTTT
CASKFGLAGATGELFF
>TRBV4-3|.|TRBJ1-1|TRBD1
TGCGCCAGCAGCCCCGGACCCGGACAGGCGAACACTGAAGCTTTCTTT
CASSPGPGQANTEAFF
>TRBV2|once|TRBJ1-1|.
TGTGCCAGCAAACCGGAACAGGGAAGGGGCGGTGAAGCTTTCTTT
CASKPEQGRGGEAFF
>TRBV5-1|.|TRBJ1-6|TRBD1
TGCGCCAGCAGGGACCAGGGGGCGAATTCACCCCTCCACTTT
CASRDQGANSPLHF
>TRBV7-9|.|TRBJ2-6|TRBD1
TGTGCCAGCAGCTTACTACCTCGGACAGGGGGCTCTGGGGCCAACGTCCTGACTTTC
CASSLLPRTGGSGANVLTF
>TRBV4-1|.|TRBJ1-1|.
TGCGCCAGCAGCCAGACACCACAGGGAACTGAAGCTTTCTTT
CASSQTPQGTEAFF
>TRBV7-2|.|TRBJ2-7|.
TGTGCCAGCAGCAAGAGCGGGTACGAGCAGTACTTC
CASSKSGYEQYF
>TRBV6-2/TRBV6-3|.|TRBJ2-7|TRBD2
TGTGCCAGCAGTTTAACCCACCCGGGACTACCTCTTGGCGAGCAGTACTTC
CASSLTHPGLPLGEQYF
>TRBV7-3|.|TRBJ2-1|TRBD2
TGTGCCAGCAGCTTATCAGGACTAGGGCAGTTCTTC
CASSLSGLGQFF
>TRBV11-2|.|TRBJ2-2|TRBD1
TGTGCCAGCAGCATGTGGACAGGGAACACCGGGGAGCTGTTTTTT
CASSMWTGNTGELFF
>TRBV6-5|.|TRBJ2-7|TRBD2
TGTGCCAGCAGGAGGGAGCTAGCGGCTAACGAGCAGTACTTC
CASRRELAANEQYF
>TRBV7-9|.|TRBJ2-2|.
TGTGCCAGCAGCTTAGGTGGAGTCCCCGGGGAGCTGTTTTTT
CASSLGGVPGELFF
>TRBV2|.|TRBJ2-2|.
TGTGCCAGCAGTGCTAGGTTGGCCACCGGGGAGCTGTTTTTT
CASSARLATGELFF
>TRBV7-9|.|TRBJ2-3|.
TGTGCCAGCAGCTCGGGACTTACAGTCCCAGATACGCAGTATTTT
CASSSGLTVPDTQYF
>TRBV7-7|.|TRBJ2-2|TRBD1
TGTGCTAGCAGCTTAGCGGCCGACAGGGGGCAAACCGGGGAGCTGTTTTTT
CASSLAADRGQTGELFF
>TRBV28|.|TRBJ2-4|.
TGTGCCAGCGGACAAAGGAACATTCAGTACTTC
CASGQRNIQYF
>TRBV30|.|TRBJ1-2|.
TGTGCCTGGACCCCAGGGGAATATGGCTACACCTTC
CAWTPGEYGYTF
>TRBV6-5|.|TRBJ1-2|.
TGTGCCAGCAATCTACAGGGATATGGCTACACCTTC
CASNLQGYGYTF
>TRBV18|.|TRBJ2-1|.
TGTGCCAGCTCACCCCAGGTTGGCGATGAGCAGTTCTTC
CASSPQVGDEQFF
>TRBV7-9|few|TRBJ2-1|TRBD2
TGTGCCAGCAGGACTCCCTTAGCGGGAAGCTCCTACAATGAGCAGTTCTTC
CASRTPLAGSSYNEQFF
>TRBV5-6|.|TRBJ1-5|TRBD1
TGTGCCAGCAACAGACAGGGATCGCGTCAGCCCCAGCATTTT
CASNRQGSRQPQHF
>TRBV9|few|TRBJ2-7|.
TGTGCCAGCAGTAAGGGGACTCGCGTTTGGGGCGAGCAGTACTTC
CASSKGTRVWGEQYF